One and the same sample provided the 18 T cell receptor beta chains below, sequenced in a study of T cells after yellow fever vaccination. MiXCR, applied by TCRdb to the 5' RACE reads, yields one record per CDR3 protein. The sample includes 620,000 or so distinct CDR3 sequences, roughly 12% of them seen just once. The sample consisted of PBMCs, taken on the day of the yellow fever booster vaccination. These receptors all come from a man aged 25 to 40 who received the YFV17D yellow fever vaccine.

This clonotype was seen more than once but under ten times. The V gene is TRBV7-6, the J gene TRBJ1-1; D gene unclear. This CDR3 has 13 residues. The ends were cut back, 3 bases at V and 5 bases at J, with 10 bases in the middle. Germline assignment: CDR1 SGHVS and CDR2 FNYEAQ. The CDR3 loop is CASSFTAGTEAFF. Written as DNA, the CDR3 is TGTGCCAGCAGCTTTACTGCGGGGACTGAAGCTTTCTTT.

The V and J genes are TRBV15 and TRBJ1-2; D uncertain. The CDR3 is 14 residues long. Trimming removed 0 bases at V and 7 bases at J, with 12 bases between. The germline V gene has CDR1 LNHNV and CDR2 YYDKDF (reference sequence). The CDR3 reads CATSRDQTSGGYTF. For the CDR3, the DNA is TGTGCCACCAGCAGAGATCAAACTAGTGGTGGCTACACCTTC.

This clonotype has just a few counts. This rearrangement joins TRBV12-3 or TRBV12-4 to TRBJ2-1; possible D gene TRBD1, 5 bases. This CDR3 has 13 residues. The V end was cut by 6 bases, the J end by 7 bases, with 13 bases between. In DNA, the CDR3 is TGTGCCAGCAGCAAGGGGCGAATTAATGAGCAGTTCTTC. This codes for CASSKGRINEQFF.

The chain has TRBV20-1 and TRBJ2-2; D might be TRBD1 (6 bases). V was shortened by 5 bases and J by 3 bases, with 19 bases between the two germline ends. CDR1 is DFQATT, CDR2 SNEGSKA, per germline (reference sequence). The CDR3 runs 16 residues. CDR3 in DNA: TGCAGTGCTCGAGCGAGGGGGAGAAAAGACACCGGGGAGCTGTTTTTT. It encodes CSARARGRKDTGELFF.

The J gene is TRBJ2-3, the V gene TRBV7-8; weak D call: TRBD2 (5 bases). The CDR3 length is 17 residues. CDR1 and CDR2 from the germline V gene are SGHVS and FQNEAQ. Trimming pared 4 bases from V and 1 base from J, leaving 18 bases between. In DNA form, the CDR3 reads TGTGCCAGCAGCTCTCATGAGCGGATTCGCGGCACAGATACGCAGTATTTT. Translating it yields CASSSHERIRGTDTQYF.

The chain carries TRBV20-1 and TRBJ2-5; 7 bases line up with TRBD2. Trimming took 0 bases from V and 5 from J; bases not matched to a gene: 9. CDR3 size: 15 residues. Germline loops: CDR1 DFQATT, CDR2 SNEGSKA (reference sequence). The chain's CDR3 is CSARDASGHGETQYF. The CDR3 region has the DNA TGCAGTGCTAGAGATGCTAGCGGCCACGGGGAGACCCAGTACTTC.

The chain couples TRBV10-3 to TRBJ2-5, with D maybe TRBD1 (5 bases). Germline V gene data show CDR1 as ENHRY and CDR2 as SYGVKD. CDR3 length equals 13 residues. Trimming removed 7 bases at V and 1 base at J, with 10 bases between. Here the CDR3 reads CAIKGQPQETQYF. DNA of the CDR3: TGTGCCATCAAAGGACAACCCCAAGAGACCCAGTACTTC.

This clonotype was observed a few times. The chain is built from TRBV2 and TRBJ2-5, with D perhaps given as TRBD1 or TRBD2 (5 bases each). V was cut by 6 bases and J by 1 base, with 18 bases left in between. Germline CDR1 SNHLY, CDR2 FYNNEI. The CDR3 spans 16 residues. CDR3 DNA sequence: TGTGCCAGCAGCGACTTTTATATGGGACCCCAAGAGACCCAGTACTTC. Translated: CASSDFYMGPQETQYF.

The chain combines TRBV28 with TRBJ2-5; 9 positions agree with TRBD2. The CDR3 totals 16 residues. Germline values: CDR1 MDHEN, CDR2 SYDVKM. Trimming at V came to 5 bases and at J to 4 bases, leaving 11 bases not matched to a gene. CDR3 amino acids: CASSPLGREGRETQYF. The CDR3 DNA reads TGTGCCAGCAGTCCCCTAGGGCGGGAGGGCCGAGAGACCCAGTACTTC. The full variable domain, completed using reference TRBV28 and TRBJ2-5, is DVKVTQSSRYLVKRTGEKVFLECVQDMDHENMFWYRQDPGLGLRLIYFSYDVKMKEKGDIPEGYSVSREKKERFSLILESASTNQTSMYLCASSPLGREGRETQYFGPGTRLLVL.

This clonotype showed up many times. V usage is TRBV4-3 and J usage is TRBJ2-2; 7 positions agree with TRBD2. V shed 5 bases and J 2 bases; nucleotides not matched to a gene: 2. The CDR3 has 14 amino acids. Germline V CDR1 and CDR2: LGHNA, YSLEER. CDR3 nucleotides: TGCGCCAGCAGCGCTAGCGGAAACACCGGGGAGCTGTTTTTT. This codes for CASSASGNTGELFF.

J is TRBJ2-2 and V is TRBV5-1, with D uncertain. Germline CDR1 is SGHRS and CDR2 is YFSETQ. The CDR3 totals 16 residues. V was clipped by 0 bases and J by 6 bases, with 15 bases between them. CDR3 residues: CASSLAPSSVAGELFF. As DNA, the CDR3 is TGCGCCAGCAGCTTGGCCCCCTCCTCAGTAGCCGGGGAGCTGTTTTTT.

This clonotype came up a few times. J is TRBJ2-7 and V is TRBV11-2, with D possibly being TRBD2 (6 bases). The germline V and J ends were trimmed by 0 bases and 5 bases, with 20 bases remaining between them. This CDR3 comprises 17 residues. The germline CDR1 and CDR2 sequences are SGHAT and FQNNGV. The CDR3 loop reads CASSLEGGPARTNEQYF. The CDR3 nucleotides read TGTGCCAGCAGCTTAGAGGGAGGCCCCGCACGAACGAACGAGCAGTACTTC.

This clonotype was observed many times. In nucleotides, the CDR3 is TGTGCCAGCAGCGTGGGACAGAGTAACGAGCAGTACTTC. Translation: CASSVGQSNEQYF. The chain employs TRBV7-2 and TRBJ2-7, with 7 bases lining up with TRBD1. V gave up 5 bases and J gave up 5 bases; unmatched junction bases: 6. CDR1 is SGHTA and CDR2 is FQGNSA in the germline V gene. The CDR3 sequence is 13 residues long. The full variable domain, its missing parts supplied by reference TRBV7-2 and TRBJ2-7, is GAGVSQSPSNKVTEKGKDVELRCDPISGHTALYWYRQSLGQGLEFLIYFQGNSAPDKSGLPSDRFSAERTGGSVSTLTIQRTQQEDSAVYLCASSVGQSNEQYFGPGTRLTVT.

The sample holds a few counts of this clonotype. This sequence joins TRBV7-2 and TRBJ2-2, with D hard to call. With 5 bases removed from V and 7 bases from J, the gap between germline ends came to 14 bases. Germline assignment: CDR1 SGHTA and CDR2 FQGNSA. CDR3 length equals 14 residues. CDR3 coding DNA: TGTGCCAGCAGCCCGTCCTCCCCCCTCGGGGAGCTGTTTTTT. This sequence encodes CASSPSSPLGELFF.

This clonotype was counted a few times. The CDR3 reads CASMGLAGETQYF. The CDR3 nucleotides read TGTGCCAGCATGGGACTAGCGGGGGAGACCCAGTACTTC. This sequence joins TRBV7-9 and TRBJ2-5, with TRBD2 matching over 13 bases. The CDR3 loop spans 13 amino acids. V lost 7 bases and J lost 5; bases outside the gene matches: 1. The V gene's germline CDR1 is SEHNR and CDR2 FQNEAQ (reference sequence).

The chain has TRBV11-2 and TRBJ2-1; a weak D match, TRBD2 (6 bases). V gave up 2 bases and J gave up 6 bases, with 11 bases separating them. This CDR3 has 14 residues. Germline lookup yields CDR1 SGHAT and CDR2 FQNNGV. CDR3: CASSLSLASNEQFF. CDR3 coding DNA: TGTGCCAGCAGCTTATCACTAGCATCCAATGAGCAGTTCTTC.

This chain uses TRBV7-2 with TRBJ2-3, with TRBD2 matching over 13 bases. After removal of 6 bases from V and 7 bases from J, the junction contained 13 bases not matched to a gene. CDR1 and CDR2 (germline): SGHTA, FQGNSA. This CDR3 has 17 residues. As DNA, the CDR3 is TGTGCCAGCAGACTAGCGGGAGGGCCGCAGTCAATTTATACGCAGTATTTT. Amino acids: CASRLAGGPQSIYTQYF.

This clonotype was seen more than once but under ten times. V usage is TRBV3-1 and J usage is TRBJ2-3; 10 bases agree with TRBD1. V shed 4 bases, J shed 9 bases, and the junction held 7 bases outside the gene matches. Germline assignment: CDR1 LGHDT and CDR2 YNNKEL (reference sequence). The CDR3 runs 14 residues. CDR3 in amino acids: CASSPRDRGLTQYF. Here the CDR3 DNA reads TGTGCCAGCAGCCCGCGGGACAGGGGTTTGACGCAGTATTTT.